A selection of T cell receptor beta chains follows, all from one sample in a study of blood T cells in healthy people across ages. Each CDR3 protein is one row after TCRdb ran MiXCR on the 5' RACE reads. The table includes 500,000 to 600,000 distinct CDR3 sequences, 27% detected once. Sequenced: blood. All receptors derive from a woman in her 70s in good health. The CDR3 runs from the conserved cysteine through the conserved F or W. The D gene is left open where the match is weak. A clone size is listed for some rows: how often the clone was seen (once, few, many), or a class if it is expanded.

size	V	J	D	DNA	CDR3
NA	TRBV7-9	TRBJ2-1	NA	TGTGCCAGCAGCTTGAGGTGGGCGGAGCAGTTCTTC	CASSLRWAEQFF
once	TRBV20-1	TRBJ2-7	TRBD2	TGCAGTCTAACCGGGACTAAAGGGGCCTACGAGCAGTACTTC	CSLTGTKGAYEQYF
NA	TRBV20-1	TRBJ1-5	NA	TGCAGTGCTAGGGTCGGGGGGGGTGGTGAGCCCCAGCATTTT	CSARVGGGGEPQHF
NA	TRBV21-1	TRBJ2-3	NA	TGTGCCAGCAGCAAAAGTTGGAGCCGAGCGCCTTACACAGATACGCAGTATTTT	CASSKSWSRAPYTDTQYF
few	TRBV29-1	TRBJ2-2	NA	TGCAGCGTTGTCGGGGTTCTCGGGGGCGGGGAGCTGTTTTTT	CSVVGVLGGGELFF
NA	TRBV5-1	TRBJ1-2	NA	TGCGCCAGCAGCCCGGCGGGACGGAACTATGGCTACACCTTC	CASSPAGRNYGYTF
many	TRBV27	TRBJ2-7	NA	TGTGCCAGCAGTTTCATACTCGGGGCCTACGAGCAGTACTTC	CASSFILGAYEQYF
NA	TRBV10-3	TRBJ1-6	NA	TGTGCCATCAATGGGGGCCCCAATTCACCCCTCCACTTT	CAINGGPNSPLHF
few	TRBV3-1	TRBJ2-1	TRBD1	TGTGCCAGCAGCCCAGACAGGGGCGCAGGCGATGAGCAGTTCTTC	CASSPDRGAGDEQFF
once	TRBV30	TRBJ2-5	TRBD2	TGTGCCTGGAGTAGACTAGCGGGGGGACAGACCCAGTACTTC	CAWSRLAGGQTQYF
NA	TRBV20-1	TRBJ2-7	TRBD2	TGCAGTGCTGTGAAGACTAGCGCTTTTCGCTACGAGCAGTACTTC	CSAVKTSAFRYEQYF
few	TRBV6-1	TRBJ2-5	NA	TGTGCCAGCAGTGAACAAGATCGGGGTCGGGAGACCCAGTACTTC	CASSEQDRGRETQYF
NA	TRBV6-5	TRBJ2-7	NA	TGTGCCAGCAGTTACGGGCCTCGGGGGACGAGGAGTGGCGAGCAGTACTTC	CASSYGPRGTRSGEQYF
many	TRBV29-1	TRBJ2-5	TRBD1	TGCAGCGTCTCGGGACAGCAAGAGACCCAGTACTTC	CSVSGQQETQYF
many	TRBV4-1	TRBJ1-4	TRBD1	TGCGCCAGCAGCCAAGGGCAGACAGGGGGCTTTGAAAAACTGTTTTTT	CASSQGQTGGFEKLFF
NA	TRBV6-2/TRBV6-3	TRBJ2-3	NA	TGTGCCAGCAGTTACTCCTACTTTACTCAAGCGACAGCATCTCCTAGCACAGATACGCAGTATTTT	CASSYSYFTQATASPSTDTQYF
NA	TRBV9	TRBJ2-7	NA	TGTGCCAGCAGCGTAGTGGGCGGGACATTGTACTTC	CASSVVGGTLYF
NA	TRBV29-1	TRBJ1-4	TRBD1	TGCAGCGTTGAAGACCACGACAGGGGTGAAAAACTGTTTTTT	CSVEDHDRGEKLFF
few	TRBV6-1	TRBJ1-1	TRBD1	TGTGCCAGCAGTGAAGCAGGGACAGGGGACACTGAAGCTTTCTTT	CASSEAGTGDTEAFF
few	TRBV7-8	TRBJ1-5	NA	TGTGCCAGCAGCCCCCCCGGTTACAATCAGCCCCAGCATTTT	CASSPPGYNQPQHF
NA	TRBV7-9	TRBJ2-2	NA	TGTGCCAGCAGCCACAGGGCCGGGGAGCTGTTTTTT	CASSHRAGELFF
NA	TRBV12-3/TRBV12-4	TRBJ1-1	NA	TGTGCCAGCAGTTTATGGGGGAGGAAGGGGGCTGAAGCTTTCTTT	CASSLWGRKGAEAFF
NA	TRBV7-9	TRBJ1-6	NA	TGTGCCAGCAGCTTAGCCCAGGGGCCAGATAATTCACCCCTCCACTTT	CASSLAQGPDNSPLHF
NA	TRBV5-1	TRBJ2-3	TRBD2	TGCGCCAGCAGCTTGGGACTAGCAAGGGCAGATACGCAGTATTTT	CASSLGLARADTQYF
NA	TRBV7-2	TRBJ2-7	TRBD1	TGTGCCAGCAGCTTAAGGGGGACAGGGATGTACGAGCAGTACTTC	CASSLRGTGMYEQYF
many	TRBV5-5	TRBJ1-5	TRBD1	TGTGCCAGCAGCTCCAGGCCAACAGGGGATAGCAATCAGCCCCAGCATTTT	CASSSRPTGDSNQPQHF
many	TRBV19	TRBJ1-5	NA	TGTGCCAGTAGTCGATCCCCCGGCAGGGGCTATAGCAATCAGCCCCAGCATTTT	CASSRSPGRGYSNQPQHF
NA	TRBV14	TRBJ1-1	NA	TGTGCCAGCGGGCTTCTTGCGGACCCCAACACCCCGAACACTGAAGCTTTCTTT	CASGLLADPNTPNTEAFF
many	TRBV24-1	TRBJ2-5	TRBD1	TGTGCCACCAGTGAGACCGGACAGGGGAAGGGGGAGACCCAGTACTTC	CATSETGQGKGETQYF
few	TRBV7-8	TRBJ2-3	NA	TGTGCCAGCAGGGGCAACACAGATACGCAGTATTTT	CASRGNTDTQYF
few	TRBV7-2	TRBJ1-1	NA	TGTGCCAGCAGCAGATGGAGAGGGAACACTGAAGCTTTCTTT	CASSRWRGNTEAFF
few	TRBV7-2	TRBJ2-1	NA	TGTGCCAGCAGCACCGGGACTCTCCCCTATAATGAGCAGTTCTTC	CASSTGTLPYNEQFF
NA	TRBV7-2	TRBJ2-5	NA	TGTGCCAGCAGCTTATGGTACGGGGCCCAAGGGACCCAGTACTTC	CASSLWYGAQGTQYF
NA	TRBV7-2	TRBJ2-7	TRBD2	TGTGCCAGCAGCTTTGAGACTAGCGGTCCTTACGAGCAGTACTTC	CASSFETSGPYEQYF
many	TRBV6-2/TRBV6-3	TRBJ1-1	TRBD1	TGTGCCAGCTACTCCGAGGGACAGCCGAACACTGAAGCTTTCTTT	CASYSEGQPNTEAFF
NA	TRBV6-5	TRBJ2-2	NA	TGTGCCAGCGGTCTGGTCCCGAGGGAGCTGTTTTTT	CASGLVPRELFF
NA	TRBV3-1	TRBJ2-1	TRBD2	TGTGCCAGCAGCCACAGGGAGGGATTCAATGAGCAGTTCTTC	CASSHREGFNEQFF
many	TRBV20-1	TRBJ2-7	NA	TGCAGTGCTAGAGATTTAGCCGCGGGGCAGGTTCGATACGAGCAGTACTTC	CSARDLAAGQVRYEQYF
NA	TRBV6-6	TRBJ2-5	TRBD1	TGTGCCAGCAGTTACCGTGGACAGGAAGGGAAGGAGACCCAGTACTTC	CASSYRGQEGKETQYF
many	TRBV7-6	TRBJ1-2	NA	TGTGCCAGCAGCTTAGCCAGGGAGGGTGGCTACACCTTC	CASSLAREGGYTF
many	TRBV5-1	TRBJ2-5	NA	TGCGCCAGCAGCCGAAGGGGACTCCAGCAAGAGACCCAGTACTTC	CASSRRGLQQETQYF
NA	TRBV20-1	TRBJ1-4	NA	TGCAGTGCTAAGGTGGGCATTTTGGGAGAAAAACTGTTTTTT	CSAKVGILGEKLFF
few	TRBV20-1	TRBJ1-1	NA	TGCAGTGCATTAGTAGGGCGGTTTGGCACTGAAGCTTTCTTT	CSALVGRFGTEAFF
few	TRBV9	TRBJ2-2	NA	TGTGCCAGCAGCCGTACATCCAATGGGGCGGGGACCGGGGAGCTGTTTTTT	CASSRTSNGAGTGELFF
NA	TRBV18	TRBJ1-2	TRBD1	TGTGCCAGCACGAGACAGGGATTCTATGGCTACACCTTC	CASTRQGFYGYTF